This T cell receptor (beta chain) derives from a study of CD8 T cells in ankylosing spondylitis. From the 5' RACE reads, TCRdb called clonotypes with MiXCR, one entry per CDR3 protein. The top ten hold 0.85% to 1.4% of the sample, which has approximately 340,000 distinct CDR3 sequences, roughly 15% seen once. This CDR3 region has 14 residues. V lost 6 bases to trimming and J lost 2 bases, with 12 bases between them. Per the germline V gene, CDR1 is MNHNS and CDR2 is SASEGT. There are a few counts of this clonotype. Input material: blood, either unsorted or a sorted T cell fraction (not recorded which). The receptor was isolated from a male donor with ankylosing spondylitis or in good health (not recorded which). The rearrangement joins TRBV6-1 to TRBJ2-3; D remains unclear. CDR3 loop: CASRPERLTDTQYF. CDR3 in DNA: TGTGCCAGCAGGCCCGAGAGGCTCACAGATACGCAGTATTTT.